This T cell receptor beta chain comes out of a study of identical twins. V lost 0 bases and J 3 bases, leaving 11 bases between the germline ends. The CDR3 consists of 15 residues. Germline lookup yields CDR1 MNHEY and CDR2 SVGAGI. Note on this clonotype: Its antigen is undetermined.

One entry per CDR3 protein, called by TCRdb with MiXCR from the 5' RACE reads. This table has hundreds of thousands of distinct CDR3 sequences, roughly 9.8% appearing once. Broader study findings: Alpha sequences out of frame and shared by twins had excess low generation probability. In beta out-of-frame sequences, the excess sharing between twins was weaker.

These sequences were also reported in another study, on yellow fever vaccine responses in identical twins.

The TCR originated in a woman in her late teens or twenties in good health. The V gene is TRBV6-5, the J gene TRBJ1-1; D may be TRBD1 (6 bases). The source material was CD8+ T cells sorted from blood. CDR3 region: CASSYSTGWDTEAFF. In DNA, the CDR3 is TGTGCCAGCAGTTACTCGACAGGATGGGACACTGAAGCTTTCTTT.